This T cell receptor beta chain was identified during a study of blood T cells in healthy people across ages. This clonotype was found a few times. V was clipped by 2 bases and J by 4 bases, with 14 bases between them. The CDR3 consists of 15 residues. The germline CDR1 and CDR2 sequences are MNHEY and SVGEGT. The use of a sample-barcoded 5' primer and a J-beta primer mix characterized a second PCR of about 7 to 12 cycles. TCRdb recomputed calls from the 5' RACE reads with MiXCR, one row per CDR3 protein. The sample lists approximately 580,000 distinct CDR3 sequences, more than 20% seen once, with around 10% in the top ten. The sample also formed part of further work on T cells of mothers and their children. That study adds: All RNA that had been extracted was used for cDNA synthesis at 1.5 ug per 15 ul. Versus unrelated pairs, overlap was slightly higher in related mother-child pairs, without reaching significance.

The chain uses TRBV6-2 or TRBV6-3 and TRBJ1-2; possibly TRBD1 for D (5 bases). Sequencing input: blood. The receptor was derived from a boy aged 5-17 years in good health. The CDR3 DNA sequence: TGTGCCAGCAGTTACCCTCCAGGGAGTGCCTATGGCTACACCTTC. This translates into CASSYPPGSAYGYTF.